One TCR beta chain is described in this entry. These data originate in a study of blood T cell repertoires in COVID-19. The CDR3 consists of 18 residues. CDR1 is SGHDT and CDR2 is YYEEEE in the germline V gene. With 2 bases clipped from V and 2 bases from J, the junction kept 9 bases outside the gene matches. Assay: immunoSEQ multiplex PCR; the TCRdb copy retains only in-frame clones and omits some. The profile shows around 230,000 clones, 75% to 90% of them singletons. The specimen was peripheral blood. The TCR comes from a man aged 25 to 40 who had recovered from COVID-19. The chain links TRBV5-6 to TRBJ1-5, with 11 positions matching TRBD1. In nucleotides, the CDR3 is TGTGCCAGCAGCTTTAGGACAGGGGGCCCCCTTGGCAATCAGCCCCAGCATTTT. This sequence encodes CASSFRTGGPLGNQPQHF.